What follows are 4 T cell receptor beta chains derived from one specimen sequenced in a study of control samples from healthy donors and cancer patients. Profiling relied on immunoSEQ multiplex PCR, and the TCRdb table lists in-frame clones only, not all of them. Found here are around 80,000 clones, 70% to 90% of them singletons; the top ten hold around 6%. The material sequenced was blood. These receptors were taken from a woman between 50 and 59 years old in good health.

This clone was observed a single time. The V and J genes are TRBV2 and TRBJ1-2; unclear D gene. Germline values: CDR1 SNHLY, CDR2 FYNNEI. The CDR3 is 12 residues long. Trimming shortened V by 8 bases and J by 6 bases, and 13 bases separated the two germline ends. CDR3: CASVRFEDGYTF. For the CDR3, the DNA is TGTGCCAGCGTGCGGTTCGAGGATGGCTACACCTTC.

In DNA form, the CDR3 reads TGCAGCGTGGCAGGGGACTCTGGAAACACCATATATTTT. Translated: CSVAGDSGNTIYF. The V and J genes are TRBV29-1 and TRBJ1-3, with D perhaps matching TRBD1 (6 bases). Germline V gives CDR1 SQVTM, CDR2 ANQGSEA. The CDR3 consists of 13 residues. V was clipped by 6 bases and J by 0 bases, with 9 bases between them.

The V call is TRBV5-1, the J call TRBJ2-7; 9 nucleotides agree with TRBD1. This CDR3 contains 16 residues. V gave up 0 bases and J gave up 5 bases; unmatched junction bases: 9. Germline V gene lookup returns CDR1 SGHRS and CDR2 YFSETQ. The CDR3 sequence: CASSLASGDRVNEQYF. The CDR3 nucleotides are TGCGCCAGCAGCTTGGCCAGTGGGGACAGGGTAAACGAGCAGTACTTC.

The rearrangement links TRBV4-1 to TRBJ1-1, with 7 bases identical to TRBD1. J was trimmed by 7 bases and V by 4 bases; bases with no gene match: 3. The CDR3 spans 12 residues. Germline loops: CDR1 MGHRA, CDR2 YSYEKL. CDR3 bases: TGCGCCAGCAGCCTACAGGGGTTTGAAGCTTTCTTT. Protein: CASSLQGFEAFF.